The T cell receptor beta chain described here comes from a study of cytomegalovirus exposure and HLA in healthy donors. Whole-study findings and limits: The study flagged fewer than 200 TCR beta chains as cytomegalovirus-associated.

PCR employed 60 Vbeta and 13 Jbeta primers. TCRdb keeps only in-frame clones here, not all; method: immunoSEQ multiplex PCR. Here the sample spans roughly 150,000 clones, 82% being singletons. In regard to this clone: Antigen: not known.

Per the germline V gene, CDR1 is SEHNR and CDR2 is FQNEAQ (reference sequence). The CDR3 has 13 residues. Trimming removed 1 base from V and 3 bases from J, with 6 bases in between. This receptor was identified in a woman aged 45 to 65 in good health and CMV-seropositive. The rearrangement links TRBV7-9 to TRBJ1-2; D unclear. Specimen: PBMCs. The CDR3 spells CASSLVRDYGYTF. The CDR3 DNA sequence: TGTGCCAGCAGCTTAGTCCGGGACTATGGCTACACCTTC.